This T cell receptor (beta chain) was identified during a study of regulatory T cells in long-lasting Graves disease (dated by TCRdb to the early 2020s). Notes on the research overall: Persistent Graves' disease was defined as antithyroid drug treatment for over 5 years with persistently positive TSH receptor autoantibodies. The study was registered as a clinical trial and conducted in China. In the clinical cohort, patients with persistent Graves' disease had used antithyroid drugs for an average of about 9.3 years. A total of 33 samples were covered by TCR sequencing, comprising about 13 persistent and around 20 newly diagnosed Graves' disease patients. Persistent Graves' disease patients were compared with newly diagnosed Graves' disease patients by peripheral blood TCR sequencing and RNA sequencing.

Regarding this clonotype: The antigen this receptor binds is unknown. A single base separates this from a much larger clone, so it may be a read error.

The meaning of the sample's time point label: persistent/refractory GD, antithyroid drugs over 5 years with positive TRAb. For both TCR sequencing and RNA sequencing, RNA was extracted from PBMCs in TRIzol. The diagnosis of Graves' disease was made according to American Thyroid Association guidelines. Recruitment of patients was carried out at an endocrinology department in Xi'an, China. Each patient gave around 9.2 milliliters of peripheral blood, collected in an EDTA anticoagulant tube. Ficoll Paque Plus density gradient separation was used to isolate PBMCs, and no further T cell sorting was done. RNA quality was checked with an Agilent 2100 Bioanalyzer and agarose gel, and concentration with a NanoDrop 2000. The CDR1 and CDR2 encoded by the germline V gene (reference sequence) are SGHKS and YYEKEE. Trimming removed 4 bases from V and 6 bases from J, leaving 16 bases between the germline ends. From cysteine to phenylalanine, the CDR3 is 14 amino acids long. CDR3 DNA only is kept here, 42 bases in frame from base 1.

The library was produced with multiplex PCR. The sequencer was an Illumina HiSeq 4000. TCR beta libraries were built with iRepertoire HTBI primers and Arm-PCR amplification of CDR3 regions. Before sequencing, the PCR products underwent gel purification. The authors processed their data as follows. Gene usage analysis of CDR3 amino acid clonotypes used the approximately 62 TRBV and more than 13 TRBJ segments found across samples. Filtered high-quality paired reads were merged into contigs using COPE and FqMerger. BLAST was used to align contigs to IMGT TRBV, TRBD and TRBJ reference genes, and CDR3 was defined according to IMGT. Highly expanded clones were defined as clonotypes with a frequency above 0.1%. Shannon entropy was used to measure repertoire diversity, and the Gini coefficient was used to measure V-J evenness. Clonotypes shared by more than one individual were considered public. TCRdb trimmed public reads at Q25 via fastp, called clones via MiXCR and kept in-frame beta chains. Rows with a matching CDR3 protein are joined into one entry that keeps the most common DNA and genes. The V and J calls and clone size come from TCRdb's table, not from the authors' own analysis. The sample profile shows about 470,000 distinct CDR3 sequences; about 22% of them were found once. Together, the top ten hold roughly 7% of the sample.

The paper's findings and limits, for the study overall: As a limitation, the authors acknowledged that the small sample size may reduce accuracy. A larger number of public clonotypes was shared among persistent patients (about 2,700) than among newly diagnosed patients (around 870). Lower TCR Shannon entropy and fewer highly expanded clones were observed in persistent Graves' disease patients than in newly diagnosed patients, which suggested clonal expansion. TRBV28, TRBJ1-2 and TRBJ2-5 were preferentially used in persistent disease, while TRBV20-1 and TRBJ2-1 were favored in newly diagnosed disease. Sequencing and analysis were restricted to the TCR beta chain. Because the primary lesion, thyroid tissue, could not be accessed, the study looked at peripheral blood alone.

The input for sequencing was peripheral blood mononuclear cells (PBMCs), taken when the disease was refractory, from a patient treated with antithyroid drugs. Here the chain combines TRBV5-5 and TRBJ1-2; too little of a D gene remains to name it. The origin of this receptor is a female donor with Graves disease. The sequence in DNA is TGTGCCAGCAGCACAGACGGCCCTTGGGATGGCTACACCTTC. Its product reads: CASSTDGPWDGYTF. The full variable domain, with segments outside the CDR3 supplied by the reference TRBV5-5 and TRBJ1-2 proteins, appears as DAGVTQSPTHLIKTRGQQVTLRCSPISGHKSVSWYQQVLGQGPQFIFQYYEKEERGRGNFPDRFSARQFPNYSSELNVNALLLGDSALYLCASSTDGPWDGYTFGSGTRLTVV.